These 28 T cell receptor beta chains were sequenced from one sample in a study of cytomegalovirus exposure and HLA in healthy donors. Primers: 60 Vbeta forward and 13 Jbeta reverse. This table comes from immunoSEQ multiplex PCR, and its TCRdb copy is limited to in-frame clones, with some not included. Among around 130,000 clones, 73% were seen once, and the ten largest hold approximately 2.1%. The source material was PBMCs. The receptors were gathered from a middle-aged woman in good health and CMV-seropositive.

By share, this clone ranks as medium-sized. V gene TRBV27 combines with J gene TRBJ1-1; D may be TRBD1 (6 bases). With 0 bases removed from V and 0 bases from J, the gap between germline ends came to 8 bases. The germline gives CDR1 MNHEY, CDR2 SMNVEV (reference sequence). The CDR3 runs to 15 residues. CDR3 loop: CASSLSAGVNTEAFF. The CDR3, as DNA: TGTGCCAGCAGTTTATCTGCAGGGGTGAACACTGAAGCTTTCTTT.

There are a few counts of this clone. The chain is built from TRBV28 and TRBJ1-5; no definite D call. Per the germline V gene, CDR1 is MDHEN and CDR2 is SYDVKM. The CDR3 extends over 14 amino acids. The V gene lost 6 bases and the J gene lost 4 bases, with 13 bases spanning the gap. The CDR3 DNA reads TGTGCCAGCAGCACGGTACCCCGGAATCAGCCCCAGCATTTT. Its protein is CASSTVPRNQPQHF.

The chain is built from TRBV19 and TRBJ2-7; TRBD2 agrees at 7 bases. Germline-derived CDR1 and CDR2 are LNHDA and SQIVND (reference sequence). CDR3 length equals 17 residues. The junction had 8 bases not matched to a gene; V was cut back by 0 bases and J by 0 bases. The CDR3 loop reads CASSIDLPGTTSYEQYF. In DNA, the CDR3 is TGTGCCAGTAGTATAGATCTTCCCGGGACTACCTCCTACGAGCAGTACTTC. Based on the CDR3 plus reference TRBV19 and TRBJ2-7, the full variable domain is DGGITQSPKYLFRKEGQNVTLSCEQNLNHDAMYWYRQDPGQGLRLIYYSQIVNDFQKGDIAEGYSVSREKKESFPLTVTSAQKNPTAFYLCASSIDLPGTTSYEQYFGPGTRLTVT.

There are a few counts of this clone. The chain couples TRBV18 to TRBJ1-5; TRBD1 agrees at 9 bases. Trimming took 4 bases from V and 1 from J; bases not matched to a gene: 2. Germline V gene sequence: CDR1 KGHSH, CDR2 LQKENI. This CDR3 spans 15 amino acids. Here the CDR3 DNA reads TGTGCCAGCTCACTCGGGACAGGGAGCAATCAGCCCCAGCATTTT. It codes for CASSLGTGSNQPQHF.

The CDR3 DNA sequence: TGTGCCAGCAGCCCCGAGGACGGGGATCAGCCCCAGCATTTT. Translating gives CASSPEDGDQPQHF. The chain employs TRBV4-2 and TRBJ1-5; D not resolved. V lost 4 bases, J lost 5 bases, and 12 bases lay in between. The length of the CDR3 is 14 residues. CDR1 LGHNA and CDR2 YNFKEQ come from the germline V gene.

This clone was recorded once. This sequence joins TRBV12-1 and TRBJ1-5; the table calls TRBD1, which could not be checked here. TRBV12-1 is described as a pseudogene. The CDR3 is made up of 18 amino acids. The CDR3 spells CASSFTRNTTVSNQPQHF. CDR3 nucleotides: TGTGCCAGCAGCTTTACCCGGAATACGACAGTTAGCAATCAGCCCCAGCATTTT.

The J gene is TRBJ2-1, the V gene TRBV28, with 10 bases lining up with TRBD2. The CDR3 runs 16 residues. V was clipped by 4 bases and J by 7 bases; unmatched bases: 10. The germline V gene encodes CDR1 MDHEN and CDR2 SYDVKM. CDR3 loop: CASSSLVLAGVNEQFF. CDR3 DNA sequence: TGTGCCAGCAGTTCCCTCGTCCTAGCGGGGGTGAATGAGCAGTTCTTC.

The chain links TRBV19 to TRBJ1-6; the D gene is possibly TRBD1 (6 bases). The CDR3 covers 16 residues. Germline V gene lookup returns CDR1 LNHDA and CDR2 SQIVND (reference sequence). V lost 7 bases and J 0 bases, leaving 13 bases between the germline ends. CDR3 sequence reads: CASTNRAISYNSPLHF. The CDR3 nucleotides read TGTGCCAGTACTAACAGGGCAATCTCCTATAATTCACCCCTCCACTTT.

This chain's CDR3 is CASSYSTQGSYGYTF. CDR3 in DNA: TGTGCCAGCAGTTACTCGACGCAGGGGAGCTATGGCTACACCTTC. This chain links TRBV27 with TRBJ1-2; D perhaps matches TRBD1 (6 bases). The CDR3 is 15 residues long. Trimming took 4 bases from V and 4 from J, leaving 16 bases between them. Germline V CDR1 and CDR2: MNHEY, SMNVEV (reference sequence).

V gene TRBV28 combines with J gene TRBJ1-5; weak D call: TRBD1 (6 bases). Germline assignment: CDR1 MDHEN and CDR2 SYDVKM. CDR3 length equals 13 residues. V was trimmed by 6 bases and J by 3 bases, leaving 9 bases between them. CDR3 loop: CASRSGVNQPQHF. Here the CDR3 DNA reads TGTGCCAGCAGGTCAGGGGTCAATCAGCCCCAGCATTTT.

The chain carries TRBV2 and TRBJ1-1; TRBD1 matches 10 bases. J lost 7 bases, V lost 6 bases, and 2 bases had no gene match. Germline CDR1 is SNHLY and CDR2 is FYNNEI. The CDR3 totals 12 residues. The DNA of the CDR3 is TGTGCCAGCAGCCGGACAGGGGGTGAAGCTTTCTTT. It specifies CASSRTGGEAFF.

The V and J genes are TRBV5-3 and TRBJ1-1; D is unresolved. TRBV5-3 belongs to the ORF category, with a function that is uncertain. The CDR3 loop spans 10 amino acids. V was shortened by 8 bases and J by 8 bases, with 10 bases between the two germline ends. The CDR3 spells CASLAPEAFF. In DNA, the CDR3 is TGTGCCAGTCTGGCCCCGGAAGCTTTCTTT.

This clone came up a few times. The chain couples TRBV5-4 to TRBJ1-1, with a tentative D call TRBD1 (6 bases). Germline CDR1 and CDR2: SGHNT and YYREEE (reference sequence). This CDR3 contains 14 residues. The V and J ends lost 0 bases and 4 bases respectively, with 10 bases between them. The CDR3 nucleotides are TGTGCCAGCAGCTTGGTGGGGGCAGGCACTGAAGCTTTCTTT. Translated, it gives CASSLVGAGTEAFF.

Concerning this clone itself: Compared with germline, one end of the junction differs, possibly owing to a read error. This chain joins TRBV7-7 and TRBJ2-7; 8 bases agree with TRBD2. The CDR3 spans 14 residues. In germline, CDR1 is SSHAT, CDR2 FNYEAQ (reference sequence). The CDR3, as DNA: TGTGCTAGCAGCCCGACTAGCGTTACCTACGAGCAGTACTTC. Translation: CASSPTSVTYEQYF.

The chain has TRBV19 and TRBJ1-1; unclear D gene. This CDR3 spans 15 amino acids. V was pared by 5 bases and J by 0 bases, with 13 bases between. CDR1 LNHDA and CDR2 SQIVND come from the germline V gene (reference sequence). The CDR3 here is CASSPLRRVNTEAFF. The DNA for the CDR3 is TGTGCCAGTAGTCCCCTGAGGCGGGTGAACACTGAAGCTTTCTTT. Full variable domain (missing parts from reference TRBV19 and TRBJ1-1): DGGITQSPKYLFRKEGQNVTLSCEQNLNHDAMYWYRQDPGQGLRLIYYSQIVNDFQKGDIAEGYSVSREKKESFPLTVTSAQKNPTAFYLCASSPLRRVNTEAFFGQGTRLTVV.

The chain combines TRBV28 with TRBJ1-2; the D gene is possibly TRBD1 (5 bases). From germline, CDR1 is MDHEN and CDR2 SYDVKM. The germline V and J ends were trimmed by 7 bases and 7 bases, with 19 bases remaining between them. This CDR3 contains 14 residues. The DNA for the CDR3 is TGTGCCAGCACCCCTCTGGGGGGAAGAGGTGGCTACACCTTC. Protein product: CASTPLGGRGGYTF.

The chain employs TRBV18 and TRBJ2-3; 8 bases align to TRBD1. The germline V gene has CDR1 KGHSH and CDR2 LQKENI. V lost 0 bases, J lost 7 bases, and 3 bases stayed unmatched. The CDR3 contains 14 residues. The CDR3 sequence is CASSPPGQDNTQYF. DNA of the CDR3: TGTGCCAGCTCACCACCGGGACAGGACAATACGCAGTATTTT.

This chain connects TRBV7-9 to TRBJ1-6, with a weak D call TRBD1 (6 bases). Germline lookup yields CDR1 SEHNR and CDR2 FQNEAQ (reference sequence). V dropped 8 bases and J dropped 6 bases, with 14 bases sitting between them. The CDR3 is 14 amino acids. The CDR3: CASGEGVSNSPLHF. CDR3 DNA: TGTGCCAGCGGGGAGGGGGTGAGTAATTCACCCCTCCACTTT. Filled out from reference TRBV7-9 and TRBJ1-6, the complete variable domain reads DTGVSQNPRHKITKRGQNVTFRCDPISEHNRLYWYRQTLGQGPEFLTYFQNEAQLEKSRLLSDRFSAERPKGSFSTLEIQRTEQGDSAMYLCASGEGVSNSPLHFGNGTRLTVT.

V is TRBV7-2 and J is TRBJ2-1, with 14 bases matching TRBD2. CDR3 length: 17 residues. The germline V gene encodes CDR1 SGHTA and CDR2 FQGNSA. Losses at the gene ends were 1 base for V and 3 bases for J; bases not matched to a gene: 2. As DNA, the CDR3 is TGTGCCAGCAGCTTAGATGGGACTAGCGGGGGCTACAATGAGCAGTTCTTC. Its translation: CASSLDGTSGGYNEQFF.

This clone showed up just a few times. This chain uses TRBV30 with TRBJ1-1; D is uncertain. The germline CDR1 and CDR2 sequences are GTSNPN and SVGIG (reference sequence). The CDR3 has 13 amino acids. Trimming took off 7 bases at V and 2 bases at J, with 14 bases between the two ends. The CDR3 sequence: CASTNGVNTEAFF. In nucleotides, the CDR3 is TGTGCCTCCACAAACGGGGTTAACACTGAAGCTTTCTTT.

This chain connects TRBV28 to TRBJ1-3, with D unclear. V gave up 3 bases and J gave up 3 bases, with 9 bases separating them. Per germline, CDR1 MDHEN and CDR2 SYDVKM. The CDR3 is made up of 14 amino acids. CDR3 in DNA: TGTGCCAGCAGTTTCGAGAATCGTGGAAACACCATATATTTT. Encoded protein: CASSFENRGNTIYF.

A single count supports this clone. The chain is built from TRBV28 and TRBJ1-1; no reliable D call. The V gene's germline CDR1 is MDHEN and CDR2 SYDVKM. The CDR3 sequence is 13 residues long. The V end was cut by 3 bases, the J end by 6 bases, with 11 bases between. This chain's CDR3 is CASSFGRIAEAFF. As DNA, the CDR3 is TGTGCCAGCAGTTTTGGGAGGATAGCTGAAGCTTTCTTT.

In its sample, this clone was seen once. The chain has TRBV29-1 and TRBJ1-1; D might be TRBD1 (6 bases). CDR1 SQVTM and CDR2 ANQGSEA come from the germline V gene. V lost 6 bases, J lost 7 bases, and 9 bases lay in between. The CDR3 is made up of 10 amino acids. The CDR3 sequence: CSVRTDEAFF. CDR3 nucleotides: TGCAGCGTCAGGACAGATGAAGCTTTCTTT.

This clone showed up just once. The chain employs TRBV28 and TRBJ2-7; no firm D call. Trimming cost V 2 bases and J 2 bases, with 7 bases left between them. Looked up from germline, CDR1 is MDHEN and CDR2 is SYDVKM. This CDR3 has 13 amino acids. CDR3 nucleotide sequence: TGTGCCAGCAGTTTAGCGGTCCCCTACGAGCAGTACTTC. It codes for CASSLAVPYEQYF.

The chain recombines TRBV9 with TRBJ2-7; 8 bases map to TRBD2. The CDR3 extends over 14 amino acids. CDR1 is SGDLS and CDR2 is YYNGEE in the germline V gene. J gave up 5 bases and V 6 bases, and 10 bases lay outside the gene matches. The CDR3 region has the DNA TGTGCCAGCAAACCGGGACTAGAGCTCCACGAGCAGTACTTC. Translating gives CASKPGLELHEQYF.

This clone was detected once. The chain joins TRBV27 to TRBJ1-2; 9 bases fit TRBD1. The CDR3 contains 16 residues. The ends lost 0 bases at V and 2 bases at J; junction bases unmatched: 4. CDR1 is MNHEY, CDR2 SMNVEV, per germline (reference sequence). The CDR3 coding sequence is TGTGCCAGCAGTTTATCCTGGGACAGGGTCAACTATGGCTACACCTTC. The encoded protein is CASSLSWDRVNYGYTF.

The chain links TRBV7-9 to TRBJ1-2; tentative D call: TRBD1 (6 bases). V shed 5 bases and J shed 5 bases, with 15 bases lying between them. This CDR3 comprises 14 residues. Looked up from germline, CDR1 is SEHNR and CDR2 is FQNEAQ (reference sequence). The CDR3 is CASSPTGVKYGYTF. The CDR3, as DNA: TGTGCCAGCAGCCCGACAGGAGTAAAATATGGCTACACCTTC.

The genes are TRBV9 and TRBJ2-1, with 15 bases aligning to TRBD2. Germline CDR1 reads SGDLS; CDR2 reads YYNGEE. The V segment lost 3 bases and the J segment 7 bases; nucleotides outside the gene matches: 2. The CDR3 consists of 15 residues. The CDR3 is CASSAGLAGGNEQFF. The CDR3 region has the DNA TGTGCCAGCAGCGCCGGACTAGCGGGGGGGAATGAGCAGTTCTTC.